What follows is one T cell receptor beta chain and its context. The entry originates in a study of shared T cell receptors in the human thymus. Assay used: immunoSEQ multiplex PCR; TCRdb lists only in-frame clones, some missing. The data contain hundreds of thousands of clones, around nine tenths of them singletons. CDR1 and CDR2 from the germline V gene are SGHNT and YYREEE (reference sequence). This CDR3 has 16 amino acids. Trimming took 0 bases from V and 3 from J, leaving 15 bases between them. The same sample was also studied in work on human thymus T cells. This second report adds: Resections removed during corrective heart surgery provided the thymus tissue used. Repertoires from thymus and blood appeared to show biased V and J gene usage. Unrelated people showed highly overlapping thymic repertoires, related research reported.

The source is a boy in the first two years of life with a congenital heart defect. Sample: thymocytes. V gene TRBV5-4 combines with J gene TRBJ1-1; weak D call: TRBD1 (6 bases). The CDR3 coding sequence is TGTGCCAGCAGCTTGGCCGTGGACAGTCAGTACACTGAAGCTTTCTTT. Its translation is CASSLAVDSQYTEAFF.